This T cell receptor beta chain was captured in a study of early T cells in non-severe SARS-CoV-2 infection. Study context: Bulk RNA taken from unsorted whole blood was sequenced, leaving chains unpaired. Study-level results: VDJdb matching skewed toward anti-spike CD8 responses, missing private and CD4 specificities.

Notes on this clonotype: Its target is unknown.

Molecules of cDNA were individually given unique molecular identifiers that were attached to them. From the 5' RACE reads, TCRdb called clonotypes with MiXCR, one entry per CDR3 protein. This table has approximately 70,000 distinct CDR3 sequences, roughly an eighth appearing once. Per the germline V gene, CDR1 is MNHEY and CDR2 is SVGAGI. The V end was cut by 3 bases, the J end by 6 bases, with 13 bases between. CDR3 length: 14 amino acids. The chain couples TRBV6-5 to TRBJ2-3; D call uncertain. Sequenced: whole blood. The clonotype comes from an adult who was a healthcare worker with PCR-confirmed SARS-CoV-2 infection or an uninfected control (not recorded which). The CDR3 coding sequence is TGTGCCAGCAGTTATGGGCCGGCCATGGATACGCAGTATTTT. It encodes CASSYGPAMDTQYF.